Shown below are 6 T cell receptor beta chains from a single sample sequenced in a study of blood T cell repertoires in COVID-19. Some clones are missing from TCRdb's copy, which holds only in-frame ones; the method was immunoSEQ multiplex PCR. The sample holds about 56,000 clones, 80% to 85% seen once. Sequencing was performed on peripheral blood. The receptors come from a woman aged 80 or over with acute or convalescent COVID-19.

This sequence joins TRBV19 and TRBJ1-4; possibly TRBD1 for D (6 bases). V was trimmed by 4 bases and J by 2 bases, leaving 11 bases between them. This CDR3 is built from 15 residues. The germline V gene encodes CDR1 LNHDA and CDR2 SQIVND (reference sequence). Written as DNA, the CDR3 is TGTGCCAGTAGTACGCGACAGGAGACTAATGAAAAACTGTTTTTT. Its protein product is CASSTRQETNEKLFF.

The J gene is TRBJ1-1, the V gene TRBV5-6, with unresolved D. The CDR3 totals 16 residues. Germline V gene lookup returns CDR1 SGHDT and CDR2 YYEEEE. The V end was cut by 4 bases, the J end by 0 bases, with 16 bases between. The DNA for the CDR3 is TGTGCCAGCAGCCCGAGGCTTGGAGGAGTGAACACTGAAGCTTTCTTT. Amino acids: CASSPRLGGVNTEAFF. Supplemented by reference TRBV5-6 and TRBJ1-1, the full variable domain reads DAGVTQSPTHLIKTRGQQVTLRCSPKSGHDTVSWYQQALGQGPQFIFQYYEEEERQRGNFPDRFSGHQFPNYSSELNVNALLLGDSALYLCASSPRLGGVNTEAFFGQGTRLTVV.

CDR3 loop: CVAGDSNQPQHF. The CDR3 DNA reads as TGTGTTGCGGGGGATAGCAATCAGCCCCAGCATTTT. V usage is TRBV6-5 and J usage is TRBJ1-5; a weak D match, TRBD1 (5 bases). The CDR3 covers 12 residues. In germline, CDR1 is MNHEY, CDR2 SVGAGI.

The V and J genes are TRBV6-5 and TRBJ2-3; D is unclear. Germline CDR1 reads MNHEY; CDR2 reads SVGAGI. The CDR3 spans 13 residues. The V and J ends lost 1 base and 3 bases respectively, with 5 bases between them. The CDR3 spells CASSYFSTDTQYF. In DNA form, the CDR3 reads TGTGCCAGCAGTTACTTCAGTACAGATACGCAGTATTTT.

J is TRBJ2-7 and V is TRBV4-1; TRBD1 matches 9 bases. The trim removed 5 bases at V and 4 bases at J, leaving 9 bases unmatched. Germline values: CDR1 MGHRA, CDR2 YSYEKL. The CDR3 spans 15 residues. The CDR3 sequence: CASSDTGTGIYEQYF. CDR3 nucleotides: TGCGCCAGCAGCGATACCGGGACAGGGATATACGAGCAGTACTTC.

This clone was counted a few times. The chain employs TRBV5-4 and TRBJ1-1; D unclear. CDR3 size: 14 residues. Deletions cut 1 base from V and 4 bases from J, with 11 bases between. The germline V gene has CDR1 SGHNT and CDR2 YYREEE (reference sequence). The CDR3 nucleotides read TGTGCCAGCAGCTTGTTCCAGGCCGGCACTGAAGCTTTCTTT. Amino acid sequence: CASSLFQAGTEAFF. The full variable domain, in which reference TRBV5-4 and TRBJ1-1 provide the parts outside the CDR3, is ETGVTQSPTHLIKTRGQQVTLRCSSQSGHNTVSWYQQALGQGPQFIFQYYREEENGRGNFPPRFSGLQFPNYSSELNVNALELDDSALYLCASSLFQAGTEAFFGQGTRLTVV.